Below are 4 T cell receptor beta chains sequenced from a single sample in a study of T cell responses to AZD1222 COVID-19 vaccine. TCRdb's copy holds only in-frame clones and misses some; the assay was immunoSEQ multiplex PCR. The data contain approximately 150,000 clones, 70% to 90% of them singletons. The source was peripheral blood, collected 28 days after the second AZD1222 dose. These receptors all stem from an adult who received the AZD1222 COVID-19 vaccine.

The rearrangement uses TRBV20-1 and TRBJ1-2, with D possibly matching TRBD1 (6 bases). Trimming stripped 4 bases from V and 7 bases from J, with 7 bases between. CDR3 length: 10 amino acids. The germline V gene encodes CDR1 DFQATT and CDR2 SNEGSKA (reference sequence). CDR3 coding DNA: TGCAGTGCTAAAGGGGGTGGCTACACCTTC. Protein product: CSAKGGGYTF.

This chain joins TRBV18 and TRBJ1-5; TRBD1 agrees at 10 bases. The CDR3 loop spans 16 amino acids. Germline V gene data show CDR1 as KGHSH and CDR2 as LQKENI. Germline trimming cut 0 bases from V and 7 bases from J; bases unmatched to any gene: 6. CDR3 residues: CASSPPSGQGGQPQHF. The CDR3 DNA sequence: TGTGCCAGCTCACCACCCTCCGGACAGGGGGGACAGCCCCAGCATTTT. Using reference TRBV18 and TRBJ1-5 for the parts outside the CDR3, the full variable domain is NAGVMQNPRHLVRRRGQEARLRCSPMKGHSHVYWYRQLPEEGLKFMVYLQKENIIDESGMPKERFSAEFPKEGPSILRIQQVVRGDSAAYFCASSPPSGQGGQPQHFGDGTRLSIL.

The chain has TRBV5-6 and TRBJ1-5; D unresolved. The CDR3 is made up of 15 amino acids. In germline, CDR1 is SGHDT, CDR2 YYEEEE. Trimming left V 1 base short and J 0 bases short, with 8 bases between. This chain's CDR3 is CASSLWSYSNQPQHF. Here the CDR3 DNA reads TGTGCCAGCAGCTTGTGGAGCTATAGCAATCAGCCCCAGCATTTT.

V usage is TRBV12-3 or TRBV12-4 and J usage is TRBJ1-5; no clear D. The germline V and J ends were trimmed by 4 bases and 4 bases, with 8 bases remaining between them. CDR3 length: 13 residues. CDR3 sequence (DNA): TGTGCCAGCAGTTGGGCAGATAATCAGCCCCAGCATTTT. The encoded protein is CASSWADNQPQHF.